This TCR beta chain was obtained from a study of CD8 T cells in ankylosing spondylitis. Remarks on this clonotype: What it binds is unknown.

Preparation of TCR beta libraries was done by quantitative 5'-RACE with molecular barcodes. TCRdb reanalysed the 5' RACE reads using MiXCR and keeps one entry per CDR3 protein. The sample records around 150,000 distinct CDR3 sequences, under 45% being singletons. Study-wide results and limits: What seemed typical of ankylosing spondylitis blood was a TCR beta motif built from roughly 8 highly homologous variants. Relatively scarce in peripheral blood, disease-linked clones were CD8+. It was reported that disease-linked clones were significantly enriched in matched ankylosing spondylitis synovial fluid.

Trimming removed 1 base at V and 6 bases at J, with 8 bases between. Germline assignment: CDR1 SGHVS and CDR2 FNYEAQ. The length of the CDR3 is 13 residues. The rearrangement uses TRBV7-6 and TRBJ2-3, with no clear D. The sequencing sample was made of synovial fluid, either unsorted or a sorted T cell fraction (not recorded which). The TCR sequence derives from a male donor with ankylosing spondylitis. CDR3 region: CASSLVVRDTQYF. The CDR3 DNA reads TGTGCCAGCAGCTTAGTTGTGCGGGATACGCAGTATTTT.